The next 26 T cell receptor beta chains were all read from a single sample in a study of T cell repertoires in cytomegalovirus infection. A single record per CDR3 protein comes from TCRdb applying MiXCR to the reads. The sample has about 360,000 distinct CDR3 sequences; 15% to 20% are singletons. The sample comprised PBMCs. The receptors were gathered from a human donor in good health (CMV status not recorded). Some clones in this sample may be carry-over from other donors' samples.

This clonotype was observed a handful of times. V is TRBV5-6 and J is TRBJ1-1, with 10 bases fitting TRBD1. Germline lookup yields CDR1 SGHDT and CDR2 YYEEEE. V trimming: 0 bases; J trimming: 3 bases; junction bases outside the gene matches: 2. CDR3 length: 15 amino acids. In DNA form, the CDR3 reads TGTGCCAGCAGCTTGGGGGGACAGGGGCACACTGAAGCTTTCTTT. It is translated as CASSLGGQGHTEAFF. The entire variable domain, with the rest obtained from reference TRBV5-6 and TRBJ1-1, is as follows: DAGVTQSPTHLIKTRGQQVTLRCSPKSGHDTVSWYQQALGQGPQFIFQYYEEEERQRGNFPDRFSGHQFPNYSSELNVNALLLGDSALYLCASSLGGQGHTEAFFGQGTRLTVV.

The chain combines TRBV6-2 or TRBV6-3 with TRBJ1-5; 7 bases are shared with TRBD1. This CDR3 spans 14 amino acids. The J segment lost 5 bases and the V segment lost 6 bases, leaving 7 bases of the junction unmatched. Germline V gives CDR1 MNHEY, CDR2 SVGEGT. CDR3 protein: CASRRSGGDQPQHF. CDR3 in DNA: TGTGCCAGCAGACGCTCAGGGGGGGATCAGCCCCAGCATTTT.

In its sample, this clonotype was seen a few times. CDR3 loop: CASSLGPDPQYF. DNA of the CDR3: TGTGCCAGCAGCTTAGGACCCGATCCGCAGTATTTT. V is TRBV7-6 and J is TRBJ2-3; no reliable D call. V was clipped by 1 base and J by 10 bases, with 9 bases between them. The CDR3 extends over 12 amino acids. Germline V gene data show CDR1 as SGHVS and CDR2 as FNYEAQ.

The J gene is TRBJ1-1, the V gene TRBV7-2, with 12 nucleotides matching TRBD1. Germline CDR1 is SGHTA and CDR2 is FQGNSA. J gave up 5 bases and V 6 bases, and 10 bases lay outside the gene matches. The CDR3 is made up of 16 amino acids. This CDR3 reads CASRSGQGARWTEAFF. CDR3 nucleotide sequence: TGTGCCAGCAGATCGGGACAGGGGGCGCGTTGGACTGAAGCTTTCTTT.

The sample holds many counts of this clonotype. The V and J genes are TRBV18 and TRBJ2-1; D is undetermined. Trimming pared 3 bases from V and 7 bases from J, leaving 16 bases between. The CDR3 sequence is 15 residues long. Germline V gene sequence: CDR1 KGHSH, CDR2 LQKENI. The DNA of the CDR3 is TGTGCCAGCTCACCCACCGTTGGTCGGTCAAATGAGCAGTTCTTC. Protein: CASSPTVGRSNEQFF.

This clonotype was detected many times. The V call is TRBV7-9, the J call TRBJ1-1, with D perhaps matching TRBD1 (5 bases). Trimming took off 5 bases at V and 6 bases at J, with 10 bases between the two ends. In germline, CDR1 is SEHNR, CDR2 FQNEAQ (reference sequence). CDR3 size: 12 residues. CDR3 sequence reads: CASSAREAEAFF. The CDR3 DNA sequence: TGTGCCAGCAGCGCCAGGGAAGCTGAAGCTTTCTTT. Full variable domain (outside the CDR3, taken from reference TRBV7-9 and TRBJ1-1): DTGVSQNPRHKITKRGQNVTFRCDPISEHNRLYWYRQTLGQGPEFLTYFQNEAQLEKSRLLSDRFSAERPKGSFSTLEIQRTEQGDSAMYLCASSAREAEAFFGQGTRLTVV.

Here the CDR3 DNA reads TGTGCCAGCAGCTTGGATGGCGGGGGGAGAGATACGCAGTATTTT. This sequence encodes CASSLDGGGRDTQYF. The V and J genes are TRBV5-4 and TRBJ2-3; 8 bases align to TRBD2. V lost 0 bases to trimming and J lost 5 bases; unmatched junction nucleotides: 5. Germline CDR1 reads SGHNT; CDR2 reads YYREEE (reference sequence). The CDR3 totals 15 residues. The whole variable domain, remainder taken from reference TRBV5-4 and TRBJ2-3, is ETGVTQSPTHLIKTRGQQVTLRCSSQSGHNTVSWYQQALGQGPQFIFQYYREEENGRGNFPPRFSGLQFPNYSSELNVNALELDDSALYLCASSLDGGGRDTQYFGPGTRLTVL.

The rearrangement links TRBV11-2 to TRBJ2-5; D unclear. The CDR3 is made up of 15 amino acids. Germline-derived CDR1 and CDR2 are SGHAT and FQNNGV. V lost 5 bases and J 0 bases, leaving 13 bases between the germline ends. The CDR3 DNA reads TGTGCCAGCAGCCGTGGGCGCTTGTACCAAGAGACCCAGTACTTC. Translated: CASSRGRLYQETQYF.

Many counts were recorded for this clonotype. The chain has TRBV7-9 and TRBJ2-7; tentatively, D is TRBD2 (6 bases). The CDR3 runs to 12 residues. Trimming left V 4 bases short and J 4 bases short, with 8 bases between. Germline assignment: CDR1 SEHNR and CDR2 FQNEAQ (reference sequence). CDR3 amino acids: CASSSSGYEQYF. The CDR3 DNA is TGTGCCAGCAGCTCCAGCGGGTACGAGCAGTACTTC.

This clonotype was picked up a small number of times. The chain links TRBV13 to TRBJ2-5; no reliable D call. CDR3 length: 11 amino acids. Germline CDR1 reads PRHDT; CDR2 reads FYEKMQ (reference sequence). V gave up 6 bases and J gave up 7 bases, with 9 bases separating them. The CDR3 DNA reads TGTGCCAGCAGTACGGGCGGGACCCAGTACTTC. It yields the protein CASSTGGTQYF.

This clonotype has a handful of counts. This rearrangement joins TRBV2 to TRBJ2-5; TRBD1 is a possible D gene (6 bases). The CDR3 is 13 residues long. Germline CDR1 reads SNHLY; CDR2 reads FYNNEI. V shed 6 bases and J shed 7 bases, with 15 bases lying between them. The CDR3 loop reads CASSLGQSGTQYF. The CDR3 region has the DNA TGTGCCAGCAGCCTCGGACAGTCAGGGACCCAGTACTTC.

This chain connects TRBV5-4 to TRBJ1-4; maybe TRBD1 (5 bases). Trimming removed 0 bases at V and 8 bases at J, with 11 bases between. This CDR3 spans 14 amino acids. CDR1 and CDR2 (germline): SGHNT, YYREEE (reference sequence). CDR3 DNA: TGTGCCAGCAGCTTGGGGGGTAGGGACGAAAAACTGTTTTTT. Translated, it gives CASSLGGRDEKLFF.

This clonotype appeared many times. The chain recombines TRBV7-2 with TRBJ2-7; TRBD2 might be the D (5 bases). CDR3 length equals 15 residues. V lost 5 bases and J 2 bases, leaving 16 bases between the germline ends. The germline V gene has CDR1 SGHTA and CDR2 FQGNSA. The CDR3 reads CASSHPFAGTYEQYF. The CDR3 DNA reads TGTGCCAGCAGCCACCCTTTTGCGGGCACCTACGAGCAGTACTTC. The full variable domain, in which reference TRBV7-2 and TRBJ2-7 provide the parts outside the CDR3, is GAGVSQSPSNKVTEKGKDVELRCDPISGHTALYWYRQSLGQGLEFLIYFQGNSAPDKSGLPSDRFSAERTGGSVSTLTIQRTQQEDSAVYLCASSHPFAGTYEQYFGPGTRLTVT.

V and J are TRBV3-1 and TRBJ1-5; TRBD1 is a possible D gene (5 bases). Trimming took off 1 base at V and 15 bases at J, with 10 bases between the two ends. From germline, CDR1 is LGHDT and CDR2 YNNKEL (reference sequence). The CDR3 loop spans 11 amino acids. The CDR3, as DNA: TGTGCCAGCAGCCAAGGGTGGGACTGGCATTTT. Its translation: CASSQGWDWHF.

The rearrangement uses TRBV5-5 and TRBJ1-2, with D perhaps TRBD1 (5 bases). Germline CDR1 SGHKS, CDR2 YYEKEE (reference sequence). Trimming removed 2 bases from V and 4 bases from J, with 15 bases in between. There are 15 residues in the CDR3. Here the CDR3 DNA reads TGTGCCAGCAGCTTCGGGACTCTGTCGCCCTATGGCTACACCTTC. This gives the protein CASSFGTLSPYGYTF. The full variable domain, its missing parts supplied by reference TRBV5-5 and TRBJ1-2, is DAGVTQSPTHLIKTRGQQVTLRCSPISGHKSVSWYQQVLGQGPQFIFQYYEKEERGRGNFPDRFSARQFPNYSSELNVNALLLGDSALYLCASSFGTLSPYGYTFGSGTRLTVV.

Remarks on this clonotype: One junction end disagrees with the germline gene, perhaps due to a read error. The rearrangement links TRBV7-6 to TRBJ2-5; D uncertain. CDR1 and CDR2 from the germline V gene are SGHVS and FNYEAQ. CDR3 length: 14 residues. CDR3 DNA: TGTGCCAGCAGCTTAGACATAGCCCAAGAGACCCAGAACTTC. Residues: CASSLDIAQETQNF.

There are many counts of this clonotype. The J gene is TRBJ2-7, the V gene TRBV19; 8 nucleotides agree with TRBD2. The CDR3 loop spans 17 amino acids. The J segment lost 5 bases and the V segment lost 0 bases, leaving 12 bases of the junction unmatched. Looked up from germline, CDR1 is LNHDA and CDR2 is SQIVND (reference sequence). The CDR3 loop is CASSIDASPSGSHEQYF. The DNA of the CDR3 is TGTGCCAGTAGTATAGATGCATCGCCTAGCGGGTCCCACGAGCAGTACTTC.

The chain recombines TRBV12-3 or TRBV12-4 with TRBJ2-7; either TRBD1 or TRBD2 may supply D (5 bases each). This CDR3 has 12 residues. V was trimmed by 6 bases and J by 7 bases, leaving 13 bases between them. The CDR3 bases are TGTGCCAGCAGCCGGGGCCTCTGGGAGCAGTACTTC. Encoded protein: CASSRGLWEQYF.

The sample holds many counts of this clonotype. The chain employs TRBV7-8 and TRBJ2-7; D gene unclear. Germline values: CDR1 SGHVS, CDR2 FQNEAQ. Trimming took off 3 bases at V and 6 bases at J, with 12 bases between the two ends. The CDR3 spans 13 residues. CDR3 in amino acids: CASSFDALGEQYV. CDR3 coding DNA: TGTGCCAGCAGCTTTGATGCGCTGGGCGAGCAGTACGTC.

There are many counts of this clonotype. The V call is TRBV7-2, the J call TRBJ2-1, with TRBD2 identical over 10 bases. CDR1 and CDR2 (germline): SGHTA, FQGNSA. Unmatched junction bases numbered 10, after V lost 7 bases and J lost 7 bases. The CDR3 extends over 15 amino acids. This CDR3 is CASTSFGTSVNEQFF. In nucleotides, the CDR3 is TGTGCCAGCACCTCTTTCGGGACTAGCGTTAATGAGCAGTTCTTC.

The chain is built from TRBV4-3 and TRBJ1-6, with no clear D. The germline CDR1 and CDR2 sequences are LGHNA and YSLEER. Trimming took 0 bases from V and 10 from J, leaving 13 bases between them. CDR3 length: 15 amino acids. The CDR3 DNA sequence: TGCGCCAGCAGCCAAGATCGGGCTTTCACGTCACCCCTCCACTTT. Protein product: CASSQDRAFTSPLHF.

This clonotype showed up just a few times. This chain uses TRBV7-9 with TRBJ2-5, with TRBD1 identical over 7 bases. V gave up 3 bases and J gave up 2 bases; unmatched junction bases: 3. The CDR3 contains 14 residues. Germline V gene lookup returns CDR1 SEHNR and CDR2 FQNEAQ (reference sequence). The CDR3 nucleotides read TGTGCCAGCAGCTTTTGGGACAGACAAGAGACCCAGTACTTC. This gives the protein CASSFWDRQETQYF.

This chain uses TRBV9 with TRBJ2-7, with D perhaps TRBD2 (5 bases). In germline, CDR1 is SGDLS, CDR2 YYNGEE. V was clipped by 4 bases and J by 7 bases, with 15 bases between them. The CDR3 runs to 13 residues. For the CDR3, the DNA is TGTGCCAGCAGCCCCCAACCTCGGGATGAGCAGTACTTC. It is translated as CASSPQPRDEQYF.

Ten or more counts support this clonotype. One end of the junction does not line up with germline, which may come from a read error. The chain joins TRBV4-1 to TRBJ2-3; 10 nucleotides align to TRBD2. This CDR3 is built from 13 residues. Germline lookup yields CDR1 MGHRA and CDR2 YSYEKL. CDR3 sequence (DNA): TGCGCCAGCAGCCAATCCACTAGCGGGGCCCCGAATTTT. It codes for CASSQSTSGAPNF.

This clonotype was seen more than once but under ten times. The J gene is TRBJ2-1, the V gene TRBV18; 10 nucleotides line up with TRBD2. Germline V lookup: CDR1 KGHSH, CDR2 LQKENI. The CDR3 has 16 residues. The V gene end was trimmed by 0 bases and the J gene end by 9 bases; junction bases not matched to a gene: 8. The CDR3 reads CASSPPGLAGAGEQFF. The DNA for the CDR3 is TGTGCCAGCTCACCACCGGGCCTAGCGGGAGCAGGTGAGCAGTTCTTC.

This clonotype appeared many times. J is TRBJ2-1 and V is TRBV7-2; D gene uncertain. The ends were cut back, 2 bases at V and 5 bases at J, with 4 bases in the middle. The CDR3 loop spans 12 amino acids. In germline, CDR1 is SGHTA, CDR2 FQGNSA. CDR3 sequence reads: CASSLQHNEQFF. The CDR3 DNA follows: TGTGCCAGCAGCTTACAGCACAATGAGCAGTTCTTC.